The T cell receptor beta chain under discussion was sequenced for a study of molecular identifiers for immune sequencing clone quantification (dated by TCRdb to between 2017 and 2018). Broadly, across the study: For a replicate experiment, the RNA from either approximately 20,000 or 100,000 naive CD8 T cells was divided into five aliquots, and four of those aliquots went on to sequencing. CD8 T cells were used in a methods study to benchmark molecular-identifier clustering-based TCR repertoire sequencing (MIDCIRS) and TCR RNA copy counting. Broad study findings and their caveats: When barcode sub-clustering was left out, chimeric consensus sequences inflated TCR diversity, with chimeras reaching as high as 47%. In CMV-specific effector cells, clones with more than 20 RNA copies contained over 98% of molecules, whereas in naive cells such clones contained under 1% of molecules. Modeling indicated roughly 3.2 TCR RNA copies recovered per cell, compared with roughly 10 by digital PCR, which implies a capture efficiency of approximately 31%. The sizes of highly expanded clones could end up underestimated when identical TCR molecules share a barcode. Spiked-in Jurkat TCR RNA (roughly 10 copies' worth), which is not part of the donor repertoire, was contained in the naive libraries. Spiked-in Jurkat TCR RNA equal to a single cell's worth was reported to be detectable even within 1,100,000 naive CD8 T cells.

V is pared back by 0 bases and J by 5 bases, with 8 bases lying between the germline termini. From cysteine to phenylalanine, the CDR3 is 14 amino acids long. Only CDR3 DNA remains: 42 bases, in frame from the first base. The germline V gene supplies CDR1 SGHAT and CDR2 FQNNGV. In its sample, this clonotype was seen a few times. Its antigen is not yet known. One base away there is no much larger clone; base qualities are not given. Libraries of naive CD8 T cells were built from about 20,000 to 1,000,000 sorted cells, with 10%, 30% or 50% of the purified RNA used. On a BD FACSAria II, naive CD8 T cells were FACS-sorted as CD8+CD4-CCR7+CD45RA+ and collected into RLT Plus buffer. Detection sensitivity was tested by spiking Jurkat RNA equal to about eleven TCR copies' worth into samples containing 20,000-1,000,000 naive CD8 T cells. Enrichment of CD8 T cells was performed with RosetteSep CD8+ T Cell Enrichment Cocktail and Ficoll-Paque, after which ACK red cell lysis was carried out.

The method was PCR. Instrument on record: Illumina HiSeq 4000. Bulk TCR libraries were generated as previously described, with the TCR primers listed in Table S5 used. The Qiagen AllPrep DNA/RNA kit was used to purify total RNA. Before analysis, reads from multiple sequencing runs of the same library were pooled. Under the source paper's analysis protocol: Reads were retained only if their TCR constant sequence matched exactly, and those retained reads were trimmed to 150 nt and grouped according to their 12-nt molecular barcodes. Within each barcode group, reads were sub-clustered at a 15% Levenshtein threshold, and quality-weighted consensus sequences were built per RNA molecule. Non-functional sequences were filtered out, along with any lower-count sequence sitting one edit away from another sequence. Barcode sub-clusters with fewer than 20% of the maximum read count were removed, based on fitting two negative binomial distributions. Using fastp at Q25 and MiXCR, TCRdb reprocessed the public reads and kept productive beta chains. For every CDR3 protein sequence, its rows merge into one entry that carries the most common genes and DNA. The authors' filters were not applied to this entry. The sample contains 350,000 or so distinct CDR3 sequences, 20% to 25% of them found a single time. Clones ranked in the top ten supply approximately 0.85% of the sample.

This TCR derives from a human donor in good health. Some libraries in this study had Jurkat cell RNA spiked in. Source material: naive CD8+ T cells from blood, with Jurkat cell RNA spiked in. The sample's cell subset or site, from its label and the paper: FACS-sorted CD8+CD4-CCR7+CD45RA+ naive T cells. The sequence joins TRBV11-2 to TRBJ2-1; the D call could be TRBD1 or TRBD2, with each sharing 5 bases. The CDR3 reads CASSLDGTHNEQFF. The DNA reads TGTGCCAGCAGCTTAGATGGGACCCACAATGAGCAGTTCTTC.